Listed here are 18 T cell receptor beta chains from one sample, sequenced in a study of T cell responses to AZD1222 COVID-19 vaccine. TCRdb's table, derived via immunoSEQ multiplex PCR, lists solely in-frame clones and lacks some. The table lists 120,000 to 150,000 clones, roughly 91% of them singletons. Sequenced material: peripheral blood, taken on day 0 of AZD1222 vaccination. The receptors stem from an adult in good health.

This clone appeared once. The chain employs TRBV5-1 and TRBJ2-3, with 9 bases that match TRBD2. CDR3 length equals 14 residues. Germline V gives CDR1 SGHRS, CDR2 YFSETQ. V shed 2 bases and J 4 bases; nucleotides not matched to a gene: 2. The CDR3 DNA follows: TGCGCCAGCAGCTTCGTAGCGGGAGCAGATACGCAGTATTTT. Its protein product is CASSFVAGADTQYF.

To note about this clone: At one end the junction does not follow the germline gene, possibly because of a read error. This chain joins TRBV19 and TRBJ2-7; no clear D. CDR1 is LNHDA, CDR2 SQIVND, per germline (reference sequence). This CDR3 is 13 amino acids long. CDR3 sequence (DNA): TGTGCCAGTAGTCTAGACCCAATCGGGGAGCAGTACTTC. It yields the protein CASSLDPIGEQYF.

CDR3 DNA: TGTGCCAGCAGCTGGGACAAGAACACTGAAGCTTTCTTT. Its translation: CASSWDKNTEAFF. The chain uses TRBV5-8 and TRBJ1-1; maybe TRBD1 (6 bases). The germline V gene has CDR1 SGHTS and CDR2 YDEGEE. The ends were cut back, 3 bases at V and 1 base at J, with 7 bases in the middle. The CDR3 has 13 residues. The variable domain in full, with the rest retrieved from reference TRBV5-8 and TRBJ1-1, is EAGVTQSPTHLIKTRGQQATLRCSPISGHTSVYWYQQALGLGLQFLLWYDEGEERNRGNFPPRFSGRQFPNYSSELNVNALELEDSALYLCASSWDKNTEAFFGQGTRLTVV.

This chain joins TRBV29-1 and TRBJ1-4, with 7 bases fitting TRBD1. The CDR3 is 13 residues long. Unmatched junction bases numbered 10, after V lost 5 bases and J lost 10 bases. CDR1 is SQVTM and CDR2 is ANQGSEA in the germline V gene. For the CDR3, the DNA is TGCAGCGTTTTGTTTGCAGGGGGGGGAAAACTGTTTTTT. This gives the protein CSVLFAGGGKLFF.

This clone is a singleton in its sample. CDR3 residues: CASSLAGSTDTQYF. CDR3 coding DNA: TGTGCCAGCAGTTTAGCGGGGAGCACAGATACGCAGTATTTT. The chain links TRBV27 to TRBJ2-3, with D possibly being TRBD2 (6 bases). Germline CDR1 is MNHEY and CDR2 is SMNVEV (reference sequence). This CDR3 is 14 amino acids long. V shed 2 bases and J shed 0 bases, with 6 bases lying between them.

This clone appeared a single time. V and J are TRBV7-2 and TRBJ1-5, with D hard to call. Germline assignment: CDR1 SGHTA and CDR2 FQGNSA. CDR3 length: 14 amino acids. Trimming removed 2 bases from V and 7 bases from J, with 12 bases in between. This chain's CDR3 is CASSLSFYRQPQHF. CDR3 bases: TGTGCCAGCAGCTTATCTTTCTATCGACAGCCCCAGCATTTT.

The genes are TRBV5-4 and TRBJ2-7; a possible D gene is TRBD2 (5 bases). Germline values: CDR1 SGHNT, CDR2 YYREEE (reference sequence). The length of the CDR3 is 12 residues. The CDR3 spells CASSWGDTGSYV. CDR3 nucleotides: TGTGCCAGCAGCTGGGGAGATACGGGGTCGTATGTC.

The CDR3 region is CATYPGRASSSYNSPLHF. The CDR3 DNA follows: TGTGCCACTTACCCGGGACGGGCCTCGAGCTCCTATAATTCACCCCTCCACTTT. The gene calls are TRBV19 and TRBJ1-6; a weak D match, TRBD1 (5 bases). CDR3 length: 18 amino acids. Germline assignment: CDR1 LNHDA and CDR2 SQIVND (reference sequence). With 10 bases removed from V and 0 bases from J, the gap between germline ends came to 22 bases. The complete variable domain, with remaining parts taken from reference TRBV19 and TRBJ1-6, reads DGGITQSPKYLFRKEGQNVTLSCEQNLNHDAMYWYRQDPGQGLRLIYYSQIVNDFQKGDIAEGYSVSREKKESFPLTVTSAQKNPTAFYLCATYPGRASSSYNSPLHFGNGTRLTVT.

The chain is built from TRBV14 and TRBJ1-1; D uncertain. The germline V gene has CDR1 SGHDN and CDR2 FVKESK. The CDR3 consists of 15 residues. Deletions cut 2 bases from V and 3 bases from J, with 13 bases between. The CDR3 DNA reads TGTGCCAGCAGCCAACAAAGGCTTCGCGACACTGAAGCTTTCTTT. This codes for CASSQQRLRDTEAFF.

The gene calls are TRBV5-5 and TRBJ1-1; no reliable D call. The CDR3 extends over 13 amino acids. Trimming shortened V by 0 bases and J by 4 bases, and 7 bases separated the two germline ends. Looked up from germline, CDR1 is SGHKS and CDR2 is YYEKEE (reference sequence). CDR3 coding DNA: TGTGCCAGCAGCTTGGGTACGGGCACTGAAGCTTTCTTT. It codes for CASSLGTGTEAFF.

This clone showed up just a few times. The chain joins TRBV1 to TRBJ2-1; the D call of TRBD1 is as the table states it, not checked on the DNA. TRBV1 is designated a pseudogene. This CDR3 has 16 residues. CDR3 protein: CTSSQEGGPYPNEQFF. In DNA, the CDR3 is TGCACCAGCAGCCAAGAAGGGGGTCCTTACCCTAATGAGCAGTTCTTC.

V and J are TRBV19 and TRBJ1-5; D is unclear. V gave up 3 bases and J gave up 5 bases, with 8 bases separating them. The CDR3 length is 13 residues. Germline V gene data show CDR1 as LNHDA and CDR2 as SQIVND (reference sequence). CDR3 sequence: CASSINVDQPQHF. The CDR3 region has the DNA TGTGCCAGTAGTATTAATGTCGATCAGCCCCAGCATTTT.

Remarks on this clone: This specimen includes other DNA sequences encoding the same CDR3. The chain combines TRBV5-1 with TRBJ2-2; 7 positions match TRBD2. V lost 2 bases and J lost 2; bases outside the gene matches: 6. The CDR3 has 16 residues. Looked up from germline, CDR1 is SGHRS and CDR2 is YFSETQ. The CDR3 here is CASSLGLAANTGELFF. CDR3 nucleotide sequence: TGCGCCAGCAGCTTAGGGCTAGCGGCTAACACCGGGGAGCTGTTTTTT.

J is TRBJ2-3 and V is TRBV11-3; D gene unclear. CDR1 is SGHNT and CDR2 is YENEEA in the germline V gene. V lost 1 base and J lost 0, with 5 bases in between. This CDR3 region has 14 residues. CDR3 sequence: CASSLGASTDTQYF. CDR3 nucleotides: TGTGCCAGCAGCTTAGGAGCGAGCACAGATACGCAGTATTTT.

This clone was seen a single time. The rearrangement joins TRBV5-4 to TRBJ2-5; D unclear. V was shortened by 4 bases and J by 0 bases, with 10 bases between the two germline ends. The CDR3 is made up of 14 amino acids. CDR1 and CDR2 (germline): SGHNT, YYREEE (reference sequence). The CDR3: CASSDWSNQETQYF. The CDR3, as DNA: TGTGCCAGCAGCGACTGGTCCAACCAAGAGACCCAGTACTTC.

CDR3 protein: CASSERNTGELFF. The CDR3, as DNA: TGTGCCAGCAGTGAGAGGAACACCGGGGAGCTGTTTTTT. This sequence joins TRBV2 and TRBJ2-2; D gene ambiguous. Germline V gives CDR1 SNHLY, CDR2 FYNNEI. The CDR3 contains 13 residues. Deletions cut 3 bases from V and 1 base from J, with 3 bases between.

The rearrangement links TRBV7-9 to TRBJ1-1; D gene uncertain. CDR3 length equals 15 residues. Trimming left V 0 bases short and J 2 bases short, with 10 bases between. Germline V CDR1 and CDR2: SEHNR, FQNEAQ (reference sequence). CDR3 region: CASSLAGDLNTEAFF. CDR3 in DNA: TGTGCCAGCAGCTTAGCCGGAGACCTCAACACTGAAGCTTTCTTT.

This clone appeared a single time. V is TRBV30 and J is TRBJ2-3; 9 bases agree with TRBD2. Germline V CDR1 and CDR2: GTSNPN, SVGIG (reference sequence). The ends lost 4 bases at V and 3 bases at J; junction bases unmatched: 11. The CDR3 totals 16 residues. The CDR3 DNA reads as TGTGCCTGGAAGGGCGGTGGGGGACTAGCTACAGATACGCAGTATTTT. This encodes CAWKGGGGLATDTQYF.